This T cell receptor (beta chain) was sequenced for a study of metastatic and nonmetastatic thyroid tumors. Turning to the study itself: Across blood and tumor or nodule tissue, repertoires from malignant and benign thyroid patients were compared with one another. General study points: As reported, TCR beta diversity in blood and tumor was significantly higher in malignant thyroid tumors than in benign nodules.

A note on this clone: Its cognate antigen is unknown.

TCRdb re-called the PCR reads through MiXCR. The table records about 15,000 clones, around a quarter of them present only once. The ends lost 4 bases at V and 3 bases at J; junction bases unmatched: 6. The CDR3 runs 14 residues. Per germline, CDR1 DFQATT and CDR2 SNEGSKA (reference sequence). Until they underwent thyroid surgery, no patient had received any treatment. The rearrangement uses TRBV20-1 and TRBJ2-3, with 8 bases that match TRBD2. This receptor was obtained from a female donor with papillary thyroid cancer or a benign thyroid nodule (not recorded which). Some clones in this sample may be carry-over from other donors' samples. Material: adjacent normal tissue. The CDR3 sequence is CSAKSGSRTDTQYF. In DNA form, the CDR3 reads TGCAGTGCTAAGAGCGGGAGTCGGACAGATACGCAGTATTTT.